This T cell receptor beta chain is from a study of T cell repertoires in cytomegalovirus infection. Study overall: Recently identified HLA-C-restricted CMV epitopes were among the peptides used. Based on public TCR beta signatures, there were indications of CMV infection and of a matching HLA type.

On this clonotype itself: Its target is unknown.

V was cut by 6 bases and J by 1 base, with 12 bases left in between. CDR1 and CDR2 (germline): LGHNT, FRNRAP. The CDR3 loop spans 14 amino acids. In TCRdb, the reads were re-called with MiXCR into one record per CDR3 protein. Of some 920,000 distinct CDR3 sequences listed, less than 40% are singletons. The chain uses TRBV12-5 and TRBJ1-1; possible D gene TRBD1, 6 bases. The starting material was cultured CD8+ T cells from PBMCs, obtained from culture after CMV antigen stimulation. The receptor was derived from a human donor in good health (CMV status not recorded). Some clones in this sample may be carry-over from other donors' samples. CDR3 DNA sequence: TGTGCTAGTGGCTGGGGGACACGGAACACTGAAGCTTTCTTT. Amino acid sequence: CASGWGTRNTEAFF.